The 18 T cell receptor beta chains listed next were all sequenced from one sample in a study of vaccination and CD4 T cells after COVID-19. At the Johns Hopkins FTIC core, DNA taken from cultured CD4+ T cells was sequenced by way of the Oncomine TCR Beta short-read assay. Each CDR3 protein is one row after TCRdb ran MiXCR on the PCR reads. The data contain 13,000 to 15,000 distinct CDR3 sequences, approximately 45% of them singletons. Their antigen targets remain unknown. Treatment: roughly ten-day PBMC culture with coronavirus spike peptide pools or control peptides (ViraFEST assay). Specimen: cultured CD4+ T cells from blood. These receptors came from a human donor with COVID-19.

The rearrangement uses TRBV7-2 and TRBJ2-5, with 14 bases fitting TRBD2. The CDR3 contains 18 residues. Germline CDR1 and CDR2: SGHTA and FQGNSA. Trimming at V came to 11 bases and at J to 1 base, leaving 15 bases not matched to a gene. The CDR3 DNA reads as TGTGCCGGTGGACGTGGACTAGCGGGGGGCCGACCCCAAGAGACCCAGTACTTC. As protein: CAGGRGLAGGRPQETQYF.

This chain's CDR3 is CASSFKGGRTEAFF. DNA for the CDR3: TGTGCCAGCAGCTTCAAGGGGGGCCGCACTGAAGCTTTCTTT. The rearrangement uses TRBV11-2 and TRBJ1-1; TRBD1 is a possible D gene (6 bases). Germline values: CDR1 SGHAT, CDR2 FQNNGV. The germline V and J ends were trimmed by 3 bases and 4 bases, with 12 bases remaining between them. The CDR3 runs to 14 residues.

The V gene is TRBV6-1, the J gene TRBJ2-7; tentatively, D is TRBD1 (6 bases). This CDR3 contains 12 residues. Deletions cut 10 bases from V and 3 bases from J, with 13 bases between. CDR1 is MNHNS, CDR2 SASEGT, per germline. The CDR3 protein is CAKKDSYYEQYF. As DNA, the CDR3 is TGTGCCAAAAAGGACAGCTACTACGAGCAGTACTTC.

The count of this clonotype is one. This chain joins TRBV7-2 and TRBJ2-7; TRBD1 matches at 7 bases. This CDR3 contains 15 residues. The germline gives CDR1 SGHTA, CDR2 FQGNSA. V shed 6 bases and J 0 bases; nucleotides not matched to a gene: 8. The CDR3 sequence is CASSPTGQYSYEQYF. The CDR3 DNA reads as TGTGCCAGCAGTCCAACGGGACAGTACTCCTACGAGCAGTACTTC. Full variable domain (outside the CDR3, taken from reference TRBV7-2 and TRBJ2-7): GAGVSQSPSNKVTEKGKDVELRCDPISGHTALYWYRQSLGQGLEFLIYFQGNSAPDKSGLPSDRFSAERTGGSVSTLTIQRTQQEDSAVYLCASSPTGQYSYEQYFGPGTRLTVT.

V is TRBV19 and J is TRBJ1-1; no clear D gene. Germline CDR1 is LNHDA and CDR2 is SQIVND (reference sequence). V lost 0 bases to trimming and J lost 3 bases, with 8 bases between them. The CDR3 spans 14 residues. DNA for the CDR3: TGTGCCAGTAGTATAGACCGTTGGGACACTGAAGCTTTCTTT. This encodes CASSIDRWDTEAFF.

This clonotype was observed a handful of times. The rearrangement joins TRBV27 to TRBJ1-5, with D hard to call. Trimming took 6 bases from V and 2 from J, leaving 20 bases between them. The CDR3 is 17 amino acids. Germline V gives CDR1 MNHEY, CDR2 SMNVEV (reference sequence). The CDR3 here is CASRPAVWEEGNQPQHF. In nucleotides, the CDR3 is TGTGCCAGCAGGCCCGCAGTTTGGGAAGAGGGCAATCAGCCCCAGCATTTT.

This sequence joins TRBV29-1 and TRBJ2-3; TRBD1 might be the D (5 bases). In germline, CDR1 is SQVTM, CDR2 ANQGSEA. The CDR3 is made up of 12 amino acids. V was shortened by 4 bases and J by 3 bases, with 8 bases between the two germline ends. The CDR3, as DNA: TGCAGCGTTGCAGGGTCGACAGATACGCAGTATTTT. Its translation is CSVAGSTDTQYF.

This chain uses TRBV2 with TRBJ2-1; D is unresolved. Trimming took 2 bases from V and 2 from J, leaving 13 bases between them. This CDR3 is built from 16 residues. Per the germline V gene, CDR1 is SNHLY and CDR2 is FYNNEI. CDR3 sequence (DNA): TGTGCCAGCAGTGAAATTACAGCGCCTACCTACAATGAGCAGTTCTTC. Translation: CASSEITAPTYNEQFF.

CDR3 sequence reads: CASSSVGGSSYEQYF. DNA of the CDR3: TGTGCCAGCAGCTCCGTGGGCGGGTCCTCCTACGAGCAGTACTTC. The V and J genes are TRBV7-6 and TRBJ2-7; maybe TRBD2 (5 bases). Germline CDR1 is SGHVS and CDR2 is FNYEAQ. This CDR3 has 15 residues. Trimming pared 4 bases from V and 0 bases from J, leaving 13 bases between. Filled out from reference TRBV7-6 and TRBJ2-7, the complete variable domain reads GAGVSQSPRYKVTKRGQDVALRCDPISGHVSLYWYRQALGQGPEFLTYFNYEAQQDKSGLPNDRFSAERPEGSISTLTIQRTEQRDSAMYRCASSSVGGSSYEQYFGPGTRLTVT.

J is TRBJ1-1 and V is TRBV20-1; D gene uncertain. Germline V gene data show CDR1 as DFQATT and CDR2 as SNEGSKA (reference sequence). CDR3 length: 12 residues. The CDR3 is CSVERGRTEAFF. The DNA for the CDR3 is TGCAGCGTTGAGCGGGGAAGGACTGAAGCTTTCTTT.

This clonotype was counted between two and nine times. Here the CDR3 DNA reads TGTGCCAGCAGCAGACCGGGACGGAGTAGCTATGGCTACACCTTC. Amino acid sequence: CASSRPGRSSYGYTF. The V call is TRBV6-1, the J call TRBJ1-2, with D tentatively TRBD1 (5 bases). With 6 bases removed from V and 4 bases from J, the gap between germline ends came to 18 bases. CDR1 MNHNS and CDR2 SASEGT come from the germline V gene. This CDR3 spans 15 amino acids.

A remark on this clonotype: One junction end does not reproduce the germline sequence, and a read error may be involved. The CDR3 DNA follows: TGTGTCAGCAGGACAACCCCTCTCTTTGGGGCCAACGTCCTGACTTTC. This codes for CVSRTTPLFGANVLTF. J is TRBJ2-6 and V is TRBV28; a weak D match, TRBD1 (5 bases). The CDR3 is made up of 16 amino acids. Germline loops: CDR1 MDHEN, CDR2 SYDVKM.

There are a few counts of this clonotype. This chain uses TRBV27 with TRBJ2-2; D possibly matches TRBD1 or TRBD2 (6 bases each). This CDR3 has 15 residues. Trimming took off 5 bases at V and 5 bases at J, with 15 bases between the two ends. CDR1 MNHEY and CDR2 SMNVEV come from the germline V gene (reference sequence). CDR3 in amino acids: CASSDGGLGTGELFF. Written as DNA, the CDR3 is TGTGCCAGCAGTGACGGGGGCCTAGGGACCGGGGAGCTGTTTTTT.

This CDR3 is CSAREQGARVYGYTF. The CDR3 DNA sequence: TGCAGTGCTAGAGAGCAGGGGGCGCGAGTCTATGGCTACACCTTC. V and J are TRBV20-1 and TRBJ1-2; TRBD1 agrees at 8 bases. The CDR3 covers 15 residues. J gave up 4 bases and V 0 bases, and 7 bases lay outside the gene matches. Germline values: CDR1 DFQATT, CDR2 SNEGSKA (reference sequence).

DNA for the CDR3: TGTGCCAGCAGCTTAGGGCGGGGGGGCCGGGGAGATACGCAGTATTTT. Translated: CASSLGRGGRGDTQYF. The rearrangement joins TRBV11-2 to TRBJ2-3; 9 positions agree with TRBD2. V lost 1 base, J lost 5 bases, and 7 bases stayed unmatched. The CDR3 is 16 residues long. From germline, CDR1 is SGHAT and CDR2 FQNNGV.

J is TRBJ1-5 and V is TRBV6-5; D is unresolved. The CDR3 runs 13 residues. V shed 2 bases and J shed 3 bases, with 5 bases lying between them. The germline gives CDR1 MNHEY, CDR2 SVGAGI. The CDR3 loop reads CASSYTINQPQHF. In DNA, the CDR3 is TGTGCCAGCAGTTACACTATCAATCAGCCCCAGCATTTT.

The chain couples TRBV11-3 to TRBJ2-2; 7 bases are shared with TRBD1. The germline V gene has CDR1 SGHNT and CDR2 YENEEA. V was clipped by 7 bases and J by 7 bases; unmatched bases: 6. The length of the CDR3 is 13 residues. CDR3 in amino acids: CASKGARGGELFF. CDR3 bases: TGTGCCAGCAAGGGGGCCCGCGGCGGGGAGCTGTTTTTT.

In its sample, this clonotype was seen a few times. This chain connects TRBV12-3 or TRBV12-4 to TRBJ1-6, with a tentative D call TRBD1 (6 bases). The V gene lost 2 bases and the J gene lost 10 bases, with 12 bases spanning the gap. The CDR3 is made up of 14 amino acids. The CDR3 reads CASSLRQGQSPLHF. The CDR3 bases are TGTGCCAGCAGTTTACGGCAGGGACAATCACCCCTCCACTTT.